The 25 T cell receptor beta chains listed next were all sequenced from one sample in a study of T-cell reconstitution after alpha-beta-depleted transplantation in children. The authors prepared the TCRbeta library with unique molecular identifiers. TCRdb used MiXCR to reprocess the PCR reads, holding one entry per CDR3 protein. The sample records around 440,000 distinct CDR3 sequences, around 15% being singletons. Sequenced material: PBMCs, mostly from graft donor cells, taken 360 days after TCRalphabeta/CD19-depleted stem cell transplant. The origin of the receptors is a boy in the first two years of life who had a stem cell transplant for Wiskott-Aldrich syndrome, so the T cells may come from the graft donor.

This clonotype came up a few times. The chain is built from TRBV19 and TRBJ2-1; 7 bases agree with TRBD1. V lost 4 bases, J lost 5 bases, and 8 bases stayed unmatched. The CDR3 runs 15 residues. Germline CDR1 is LNHDA and CDR2 is SQIVND (reference sequence). CDR3 sequence (DNA): TGTGCCAGTAGTACGGGACAGAGACTTCACAATGAGCAGTTCTTC. It is translated as CASSTGQRLHNEQFF.

J is TRBJ2-1 and V is TRBV7-9, with 13 bases aligning to TRBD2. CDR1 is SEHNR, CDR2 FQNEAQ, per germline (reference sequence). The trim removed 5 bases at V and 8 bases at J, leaving 6 bases unmatched. CDR3 length equals 15 residues. The CDR3: CASSPGLAGAHEQFF. The CDR3 DNA sequence: TGTGCCAGCAGCCCCGGACTAGCGGGAGCCCATGAGCAGTTCTTC. Using reference TRBV7-9 and TRBJ2-1 for the parts outside the CDR3, the full variable domain is DTGVSQNPRHKITKRGQNVTFRCDPISEHNRLYWYRQTLGQGPEFLTYFQNEAQLEKSRLLSDRFSAERPKGSFSTLEIQRTEQGDSAMYLCASSPGLAGAHEQFFGPGTRLTVL.

This clonotype was detected only a few times. The chain couples TRBV29-1 to TRBJ2-2; no definite D call. Trimming pared 1 base from V and 4 bases from J, leaving 7 bases between. This CDR3 contains 13 residues. Germline values: CDR1 SQVTM, CDR2 ANQGSEA. The CDR3 nucleotides are TGCAGCGTTGAAGTCAGGCCCACCGGGGAGCTGTTTTTT. Amino acid sequence: CSVEVRPTGELFF.

The chain recombines TRBV12-3 or TRBV12-4 with TRBJ1-5; D not certain. CDR3 length: 12 amino acids. The V end lost 8 bases, the J end lost 5 bases, and 10 bases lay between the germline ends. Written as DNA, the CDR3 is TGTGCCAGCGGCCTTCCTTATCAGCCCCAGCATTTT. It encodes CASGLPYQPQHF.

The rearrangement joins TRBV6-5 to TRBJ1-2, with D unclear. This CDR3 contains 13 residues. Between the trimmed V and J ends, which lost 4 bases and 6 bases, there was a span of 12 bases. In germline, CDR1 is MNHEY, CDR2 SVGAGI. The DNA for the CDR3 is TGTGCCAGCAGTTTCTCAGGAAAGGATGGCTACACCTTC. Encoded protein: CASSFSGKDGYTF.

This clonotype was detected a few times. The chain employs TRBV9 and TRBJ2-6; the match to TRBD2 covers 9 bases. With 0 bases clipped from V and 8 bases from J, the junction kept 12 bases outside the gene matches. Germline lookup yields CDR1 SGDLS and CDR2 YYNGEE. The CDR3 extends over 18 amino acids. The CDR3 loop reads CASSVELSGSVPSNVLTF. CDR3 sequence (DNA): TGTGCCAGCAGCGTAGAACTTAGCGGGAGTGTCCCCTCCAACGTCCTGACTTTC. The full variable domain, its missing parts supplied by reference TRBV9 and TRBJ2-6, is DSGVTQTPKHLITATGQRVTLRCSPRSGDLSVYWYQQSLDQGLQFLIQYYNGEERAKGNILERFSAQQFPDLHSELNLSSLELGDSALYFCASSVELSGSVPSNVLTFGAGSRLTVL.

This chain joins TRBV24-1 and TRBJ2-1, with TRBD2 matching over 9 bases. The CDR3 runs to 15 residues. In germline, CDR1 is KGHDR, CDR2 SFDVKD. V dropped 3 bases and J dropped 5; count of bases not matched to a gene: 4. Here the CDR3 DNA reads TGTGCCACCAGTGATAGGCGGGGGGGGCACAATGAGCAGTTCTTC. This encodes CATSDRRGGHNEQFF.

This clonotype has a handful of counts. CDR3 residues: CASRGPVIMETQYF. In DNA form, the CDR3 reads TGTGCCAGCAGAGGACCAGTCATAATGGAGACCCAGTACTTC. The rearrangement uses TRBV6-1 and TRBJ2-5, with D uncertain. From germline, CDR1 is MNHNS and CDR2 SASEGT. This CDR3 has 14 amino acids. Trimming cost V 6 bases and J 5 bases, with 16 bases left between them.

This clonotype has more than one count but fewer than ten. The rearrangement uses TRBV11-2 and TRBJ2-1, with D possibly matching TRBD1 (5 bases). This CDR3 has 13 residues. V was clipped by 5 bases and J by 9 bases, with 14 bases between them. The germline gives CDR1 SGHAT, CDR2 FQNNGV. CDR3 in DNA: TGTGCCAGCAGCGTGGGGCCCCTCCCTGAGCAGTTCTTC. Translating it yields CASSVGPLPEQFF.

The chain employs TRBV24-1 and TRBJ1-5; D gene unclear. Trimming left V 4 bases short and J 5 bases short, with 11 bases between. CDR1 is KGHDR, CDR2 SFDVKD, per germline. The CDR3 totals 14 residues. CDR3 loop: CATSDRLAYQPQHF. CDR3 nucleotide sequence: TGTGCCACCAGTGACCGCCTTGCGTATCAGCCCCAGCATTTT.

This chain joins TRBV20-1 and TRBJ2-7, with TRBD2 identical over 8 bases. Germline trimming cut 1 base from V and 2 bases from J; bases unmatched to any gene: 4. The CDR3 loop spans 14 amino acids. From germline, CDR1 is DFQATT and CDR2 SNEGSKA (reference sequence). The CDR3, as DNA: TGCAGTGCTAGAGGGACTAGCTCGACCTACGAGCAGTACTTC. It codes for CSARGTSSTYEQYF.

The sample holds a few counts of this clonotype. The gene calls are TRBV13 and TRBJ2-3; no clear D gene. CDR1 and CDR2 from the germline V gene are PRHDT and FYEKMQ (reference sequence). This CDR3 has 12 amino acids. V lost 2 bases to trimming and J lost 4 bases, with 4 bases between them. The CDR3 coding sequence is TGTGCCAGCAGCTTACGGTCAGATACGCAGTATTTT. It encodes CASSLRSDTQYF.

This chain joins TRBV10-2 and TRBJ2-5; 12 nucleotides match TRBD2. After removal of 3 bases from V and 4 bases from J, the junction contained 12 bases not matched to a gene. Looked up from germline, CDR1 is WSHSY and CDR2 is SAAADI. The CDR3 is 18 amino acids. CDR3 in amino acids: CASSDLWTSGELGETQYF. CDR3 nucleotide sequence: TGCGCCAGCAGTGATCTTTGGACTAGCGGGGAATTAGGAGAGACCCAGTACTTC.

The chain joins TRBV6-5 to TRBJ2-7; 10 bases agree with TRBD2. CDR3 length equals 14 residues. With V trimmed by 2 bases and J by 6 bases, 4 bases remained unmatched. The germline CDR1 and CDR2 sequences are MNHEY and SVGAGI. In nucleotides, the CDR3 is TGTGCCAGCAGTTACCATAGCGGGGGGTTCGAGCAGTACTTC. This translates into CASSYHSGGFEQYF.

This clonotype was recorded many times. The J gene is TRBJ2-5, the V gene TRBV7-2; 9 positions agree with TRBD1. Germline values: CDR1 SGHTA, CDR2 FQGNSA. The CDR3 has 16 amino acids. Unmatched junction bases numbered 11, after V lost 4 bases and J lost 5 bases. CDR3 nucleotide sequence: TGTGCCAGCAGCTCGGGGACAGGGAGGGTTACGGAGACCCAGTACTTC. Encoded protein: CASSSGTGRVTETQYF.

The chain carries TRBV3-1 and TRBJ2-6, with 8 bases that match TRBD1. There are 18 residues in the CDR3. Trimming at V came to 4 bases and at J to 0 bases, leaving 8 bases not matched to a gene. The V gene's germline CDR1 is LGHDT and CDR2 YNNKEL (reference sequence). The CDR3 DNA sequence: TGTGCCAGCAGCCTACAGGGGGGCTTTACCTCTGGGGCCAACGTCCTGACTTTC. Encoded protein: CASSLQGGFTSGANVLTF.

The J gene is TRBJ1-5, the V gene TRBV20-1; D is ambiguous. Germline V gives CDR1 DFQATT, CDR2 SNEGSKA (reference sequence). Trimming pared 0 bases from V and 7 bases from J, leaving 13 bases between. This CDR3 has 14 residues. The chain's CDR3 is CSARDFGVYQPQHF. CDR3 bases: TGCAGTGCTAGAGATTTTGGGGTTTACCAGCCCCAGCATTTT.

The chain uses TRBV5-1 and TRBJ2-7; D perhaps matches TRBD2 (5 bases). V lost 0 bases to trimming and J lost 5 bases, with 9 bases between them. The germline CDR1 and CDR2 sequences are SGHRS and YFSETQ. The CDR3 spans 13 residues. The CDR3 loop reads CASSLGLEDEQYF. Written as DNA, the CDR3 is TGCGCCAGCAGCTTGGGTTTGGAGGACGAGCAGTACTTC.

Ten or more counts support this clonotype. The chain has TRBV12-3 or TRBV12-4 and TRBJ2-2; unclear D gene. Trimming cost V 5 bases and J 5 bases, with 12 bases left between them. CDR3 length: 14 residues. The CDR3 DNA reads TGTGCCAGCAGTCCTAGTGCAATGACCGGGGAGCTGTTTTTT. Its translation is CASSPSAMTGELFF.

This clonotype was observed a few times. The chain joins TRBV7-9 to TRBJ2-2; TRBD1 aligns across 7 bases. This CDR3 region has 16 residues. CDR1 and CDR2 from the germline V gene are SEHNR and FQNEAQ (reference sequence). J gave up 4 bases and V 6 bases, and 11 bases lay outside the gene matches. The CDR3 nucleotides are TGTGCCAGCAGACAAACAGGGGAAAAGTTCACCGGGGAGCTGTTTTTT. As protein: CASRQTGEKFTGELFF.

This clonotype was detected a few times. The genes are TRBV7-2 and TRBJ2-5; tentatively, D is TRBD2 (7 bases). V was cut by 5 bases and J by 1 base, with 17 bases left in between. The CDR3 covers 16 residues. Germline V gene data show CDR1 as SGHTA and CDR2 as FQGNSA. The CDR3 DNA sequence: TGTGCCAGCAGCATTAGGGGGGGGAAAGGCCAAGAGACCCAGTACTTC. Protein sequence: CASSIRGGKGQETQYF.

In its sample, this clonotype was seen a few times. CDR3 sequence: CASSLDGYAEAFF. In DNA form, the CDR3 reads TGCGCCAGCAGCTTGGATGGGTACGCTGAAGCTTTCTTT. The V and J genes are TRBV5-1 and TRBJ1-1; D not certain. The germline V and J ends were trimmed by 0 bases and 6 bases, with 9 bases remaining between them. The germline CDR1 and CDR2 sequences are SGHRS and YFSETQ. This CDR3 spans 13 amino acids.

The V call is TRBV20-1, the J call TRBJ2-5; D is ambiguous. Trimming took 5 bases from V and 3 from J, leaving 22 bases between them. The V gene's germline CDR1 is DFQATT and CDR2 SNEGSKA (reference sequence). This CDR3 spans 16 amino acids. This CDR3 is CSAGRGPTQLKETQYF. As DNA, the CDR3 is TGCAGTGCTGGCCGAGGACCTACCCAACTTAAAGAGACCCAGTACTTC.

This clonotype came up a few times. The gene calls are TRBV30 and TRBJ1-5; TRBD1 matches 7 bases. The V segment lost 3 bases and the J segment 7 bases; nucleotides outside the gene matches: 6. In germline, CDR1 is GTSNPN, CDR2 SVGIG (reference sequence). The CDR3 consists of 13 residues. CDR3 sequence (DNA): TGTGCCTGGAGCAGACAGGGAGGACAGCCCCAGCATTTT. It yields the protein CAWSRQGGQPQHF.

The chain has TRBV7-2 and TRBJ2-1; 9 positions match TRBD1. J lost 13 bases, V lost 5 bases, and 6 bases had no gene match. The CDR3 consists of 12 residues. Looked up from germline, CDR1 is SGHTA and CDR2 is FQGNSA. The DNA of the CDR3 is TGTGCCAGCAGCGCCCCGGGACAGGGTCAGTTCTTC. This gives the protein CASSAPGQGQFF.